This entry lists 18 T cell receptor beta chains sequenced from one sample in a study of CD8+ T cells in alopecia areata (dated by TCRdb to 2016 to 2019). Interpreted using the paper, the time point label stands for: about 25 weeks on oral tofacitinib. This sample's treatment or condition label indicates: oral pan-JAK inhibitor, 5-10 mg twice daily. Library creation used the immunoSEQ multiplex PCR assay. RNA was extracted from all samples and reverse transcribed into cDNA, which served as template for TCR sequencing. TCRdb carries this immuneACCESS record with in-frame sequences only. Its versions omit some clonotypes, under half of them owing to an unresolved V gene in the studies checked, with the rest unexplained. In this sample the table shows around 200,000 clones, about 60% of which occur a single time. The ten largest make up over 9.5% of the sample. The sample was CD8+ T cells sorted from blood, taken at week 24, from a patient treated with tofacitinib. These receptors came from a human donor with alopecia areata.

This rearrangement joins TRBV19 to TRBJ1-2; D gene ambiguous. Germline lookup yields CDR1 LNHDA and CDR2 SQIVND (reference sequence). Trimming stripped 9 bases from V and 4 bases from J, with 6 bases between. There are 10 residues in the CDR3. The CDR3 reads CASYSYGYTF. The CDR3 bases are TGTGCCAGCTACAGCTATGGCTACACCTTC.

This clone occurred a few times. This chain connects TRBV2 to TRBJ1-1; D gene ambiguous. The CDR3 sequence is 11 residues long. V gave up 8 bases and J gave up 5 bases, with 9 bases separating them. CDR1 and CDR2 (germline): SNHLY, FYNNEI. The CDR3 reads CASRGRTEAFF. For the CDR3, the DNA is TGTGCCAGCCGAGGGAGGACTGAAGCTTTCTTT. Full variable domain (outside the CDR3, taken from reference TRBV2 and TRBJ1-1): EPEVTQTPSHQVTQMGQEVILRCVPISNHLYFYWYRQILGQKVEFLVSFYNNEISEKSEIFDDQFSVERPDGSNFTLKIRSTKLEDSAMYFCASRGRTEAFFGQGTRLTVV.

This sequence joins TRBV4-1 and TRBJ1-5; D unclear. Trimming took off 0 bases at V and 5 bases at J, with 11 bases between the two ends. The germline V gene has CDR1 MGHRA and CDR2 YSYEKL. The CDR3 loop spans 15 amino acids. The CDR3 protein is CASSQEVVDYQPQHF. For the CDR3, the DNA is TGCGCCAGCAGCCAAGAAGTCGTGGATTATCAGCCCCAGCATTTT.

The V call is TRBV5-6, the J call TRBJ2-7; D perhaps matches TRBD1 (5 bases). Trimming stripped 4 bases from V and 1 base from J, with 18 bases between. CDR1 is SGHDT, CDR2 YYEEEE, per germline. This CDR3 is built from 16 residues. In nucleotides, the CDR3 is TGTGCCAGCAGCCCAAGCCAGGGATTGGTTTCCTACGAGCAGTACTTC. As protein: CASSPSQGLVSYEQYF. Complete variable domain (other parts from reference TRBV5-6 and TRBJ2-7): DAGVTQSPTHLIKTRGQQVTLRCSPKSGHDTVSWYQQALGQGPQFIFQYYEEEERQRGNFPDRFSGHQFPNYSSELNVNALLLGDSALYLCASSPSQGLVSYEQYFGPGTRLTVT.

This rearrangement joins TRBV25-1 to TRBJ2-5; D is ambiguous. This CDR3 region has 15 residues. V was shortened by 4 bases and J by 5 bases, with 17 bases between the two germline ends. CDR1 and CDR2 (germline): MGHDK, SYGVNS. The CDR3 is CASSGPKSTWETQYF. The CDR3 DNA reads TGTGCCAGCAGTGGCCCAAAATCAACTTGGGAGACCCAGTACTTC.

The chain uses TRBV29-1 and TRBJ1-2; D is unresolved. Trimming removed 4 bases at V and 8 bases at J, with 11 bases between. Looked up from germline, CDR1 is SQVTM and CDR2 is ANQGSEA. There are 11 residues in the CDR3. CDR3 sequence: CSVGTFQGYTF. CDR3 in DNA: TGCAGCGTTGGGACCTTCCAGGGCTACACCTTC.

The CDR3 sequence is CATSRVMGAQTGELFF. As DNA, the CDR3 is TGTGCCACCAGCAGAGTGATGGGGGCGCAAACCGGGGAGCTGTTTTTT. The chain recombines TRBV15 with TRBJ2-2, with D perhaps matching TRBD1 (6 bases). Germline CDR1 reads LNHNV; CDR2 reads YYDKDF (reference sequence). The V and J ends lost 1 base and 5 bases respectively, with 14 bases between them. The CDR3 consists of 16 residues.

The chain is built from TRBV5-1 and TRBJ2-3, with TRBD2 matching over 9 bases. The germline V gene has CDR1 SGHRS and CDR2 YFSETQ. The CDR3 is made up of 17 amino acids. The J segment lost 3 bases and the V segment lost 7 bases, leaving 15 bases of the junction unmatched. The CDR3 DNA is TGCGCCAGCCATCAAGTGTGGCGGGGGGGCCAAACAGATACGCAGTATTTT. It yields the protein CASHQVWRGGQTDTQYF.

The CDR3: CASSLSGARESTDTQYF. CDR3 DNA: TGTGCCAGCAGCTTGAGCGGGGCGAGGGAAAGCACAGATACGCAGTATTTT. The chain joins TRBV5-6 to TRBJ2-3; the match to TRBD2 covers 7 bases. The CDR3 loop spans 17 amino acids. Germline V lookup: CDR1 SGHDT, CDR2 YYEEEE. After removal of 1 base from V and 0 bases from J, the junction contained 8 bases not matched to a gene.

This clone turned up a few times. This chain links TRBV29-1 with TRBJ2-5; a weak D match, TRBD1 (6 bases). The CDR3 is 16 amino acids. Germline V gives CDR1 SQVTM, CDR2 ANQGSEA. Trimming left V 4 bases short and J 4 bases short, with 22 bases between. This chain's CDR3 is CSVGNIRDIWGETQYF. The CDR3 coding sequence is TGCAGCGTTGGGAACATCCGGGACATATGGGGAGAGACCCAGTACTTC.

This sequence joins TRBV30 and TRBJ1-5, with a weak D call TRBD1 (5 bases). The CDR3 spans 13 residues. V gave up 1 base and J gave up 6 bases, with 10 bases separating them. Germline values: CDR1 GTSNPN, CDR2 SVGIG (reference sequence). The CDR3 is CAWSEGVGQPQHF. CDR3 DNA: TGTGCCTGGAGTGAAGGGGTCGGTCAGCCCCAGCATTTT.

The chain has TRBV6-5 and TRBJ2-3; weak D call: TRBD2 (6 bases). Germline loops: CDR1 MNHEY, CDR2 SVGAGI. V was trimmed by 2 bases and J by 0 bases, leaving 12 bases between them. CDR3 length: 16 amino acids. The CDR3 DNA sequence: TGTGCCAGCAGTTACCGGCGGGGTAGGAGCACAGATACGCAGTATTTT. It yields the protein CASSYRRGRSTDTQYF.

This clone was found a few times. This chain joins TRBV6-5 and TRBJ1-1; 7 bases map to TRBD1. CDR3 length: 15 residues. The V gene end was trimmed by 6 bases and the J gene end by 10 bases; junction bases not matched to a gene: 17. CDR1 and CDR2 (germline): MNHEY, SVGAGI. The CDR3 is CASRKSPDRSAGAFF. The DNA of the CDR3 is TGTGCCAGCAGGAAGAGCCCGGACAGGTCCGCTGGAGCTTTCTTT.

This clone appeared a few times. The chain uses TRBV19 and TRBJ2-3, with D hard to call. There are 15 residues in the CDR3. V gave up 3 bases and J gave up 0 bases, with 10 bases separating them. Germline assignment: CDR1 LNHDA and CDR2 SQIVND (reference sequence). The CDR3, as DNA: TGTGCCAGTAGTATCGCTGCACGTAGCACAGATACGCAGTATTTT. Residues: CASSIAARSTDTQYF.

The V call is TRBV12-5, the J call TRBJ2-7; D is undetermined. This CDR3 is built from 11 residues. Per germline, CDR1 LGHNT and CDR2 FRNRAP. V shed 5 bases and J shed 5 bases, with 7 bases lying between them. CDR3 in amino acids: CASGGWDEQYF. For the CDR3, the DNA is TGTGCTAGTGGTGGCTGGGACGAGCAGTACTTC. The complete variable domain, with remaining parts taken from reference TRBV12-5 and TRBJ2-7, reads DARVTQTPRHKVTEMGQEVTMRCQPILGHNTVFWYRQTMMQGLELLAYFRNRAPLDDSGMPKDRFSAEMPDATLATLKIQPSEPRDSAVYFCASGGWDEQYFGPGTRLTVT.

This clone was seen a handful of times. The chain couples TRBV5-6 to TRBJ2-2; the match to TRBD1 covers 11 bases. This CDR3 comprises 15 residues. V shed 3 bases and J 4 bases; nucleotides not matched to a gene: 2. The germline CDR1 and CDR2 sequences are SGHDT and YYEEEE. The CDR3 DNA is TGTGCCAGCAGCTCCGGGACAGGGGGCACCGGGGAGCTGTTTTTT. The encoded protein is CASSSGTGGTGELFF.

This clone appeared a few times. CDR3 region: CASGGGTASSGNTIYF. The CDR3 coding sequence is TGTGCTAGTGGTGGCGGGACAGCGAGCTCTGGAAACACCATATATTTT. This chain connects TRBV12-5 to TRBJ1-3; 7 nucleotides align to TRBD1. Germline V gene data show CDR1 as LGHNT and CDR2 as FRNRAP. V shed 5 bases and J 0 bases; nucleotides not matched to a gene: 7. CDR3 length equals 16 residues.

This chain connects TRBV5-1 to TRBJ2-3; the D is unclear. Trimming shortened V by 3 bases and J by 4 bases, and 6 bases separated the two germline ends. The CDR3 contains 12 residues. In germline, CDR1 is SGHRS, CDR2 YFSETQ. CDR3 DNA: TGCGCCAGCAGCTATCAATCAGATACGCAGTATTTT. Translating gives CASSYQSDTQYF.